Presented here are 19 T cell receptor beta chains from one specimen sequenced in a study of blood T cell repertoires in COVID-19. Only in-frame clones appear in the TCRdb table, and some are missing; sequencing was by immunoSEQ multiplex PCR. The table includes about 470,000 clones, about nine tenths detected once. The source material was PBMCs or T cells enriched from blood (not recorded which). These receptors all come from a woman younger than 30 who had recovered from COVID-19.

The rearrangement uses TRBV16 and TRBJ2-6, with no clear D. Germline assignment: CDR1 KGHSY and CDR2 FQNENV. Trimming took off 4 bases at V and 3 bases at J, with 10 bases between the two ends. The CDR3 covers 15 residues. CDR3 sequence (DNA): TGTGCCAGCAGCCCGTCTTCTTTTGGGGCCAACGTCCTGACTTTC. Encoded protein: CASSPSSFGANVLTF.

This chain joins TRBV29-1 and TRBJ2-5; 7 positions match TRBD2. The CDR3 is made up of 13 amino acids. The V gene's germline CDR1 is SQVTM and CDR2 ANQGSEA. Trimming removed 5 bases from V and 4 bases from J; junction bases left unmatched: 7. In DNA, the CDR3 is TGCAGCGTTTCTGGGGGGGTAAGAGAGACCCAGTACTTC. Translation: CSVSGGVRETQYF. Variable domain in full (rest from reference TRBV29-1 and TRBJ2-5): SAVISQKPSRDICQRGTSLTIQCQVDSQVTMMFWYRQQPGQSLTLIATANQGSEATYESGFVIDKFPISRPNLTFSTLTVSNMSPEDSSIYLCSVSGGVRETQYFGPGTRLLVL.

The CDR3 is CASSLGGEKSTEAFF. CDR3 nucleotides: TGTGCCAGCAGCTTAGGGGGAGAAAAGAGCACTGAAGCTTTCTTT. The chain couples TRBV7-9 to TRBJ1-1; D is undetermined. The germline V gene encodes CDR1 SEHNR and CDR2 FQNEAQ (reference sequence). V was cut by 1 base and J by 4 bases, with 13 bases left in between. This CDR3 has 15 amino acids.

This chain links TRBV2 with TRBJ2-4, with a possible D match to TRBD1 (6 bases). The germline gives CDR1 SNHLY, CDR2 FYNNEI. The CDR3 runs to 12 residues. V was shortened by 7 bases and J by 8 bases, with 12 bases between the two germline ends. DNA for the CDR3: TGTGCCAGCACTATGAACAGGGACATTCAGTACTTC. Protein product: CASTMNRDIQYF.

J is TRBJ2-2 and V is TRBV5-6; the D gene is possibly TRBD1 (6 bases). This CDR3 is built from 14 residues. Per the germline V gene, CDR1 is SGHDT and CDR2 is YYEEEE. V was shortened by 0 bases and J by 5 bases, with 8 bases between the two germline ends. CDR3 region: CASSLARGTGELFF. CDR3 DNA: TGTGCCAGCAGCTTGGCCAGGGGAACCGGGGAGCTGTTTTTT.

This clone was picked up a small number of times. The J gene is TRBJ1-4, the V gene TRBV11-2; TRBD1 matches at 9 bases. The germline V gene has CDR1 SGHAT and CDR2 FQNNGV. The CDR3 has 14 residues. With 5 bases clipped from V and 6 bases from J, the junction kept 4 bases outside the gene matches. The CDR3 sequence is CASSLWTGDEKLFF. In DNA form, the CDR3 reads TGTGCCAGCAGCCTGTGGACAGGGGATGAAAAACTGTTTTTT.

This clone has a handful of counts. The chain joins TRBV6-5 to TRBJ1-1; tentatively, D is TRBD1 (5 bases). Germline V gives CDR1 MNHEY, CDR2 SVGAGI. The CDR3 extends over 16 amino acids. Trimming removed 0 bases at V and 0 bases at J, with 11 bases between. CDR3 in amino acids: CASSYSIGALNTEAFF. CDR3 DNA: TGTGCCAGCAGTTACTCGATAGGGGCCTTGAACACTGAAGCTTTCTTT.

The chain couples TRBV5-1 to TRBJ1-2, with D possibly TRBD1 on 6 matching bases. V lost 0 bases, J lost 8 bases, and 17 bases lay in between. Germline V lookup: CDR1 SGHRS, CDR2 YFSETQ. This CDR3 has 15 amino acids. In nucleotides, the CDR3 is TGCGCCAGCAGCTTGGCGTCCACAGGGATTGAGGGCTACACCTTC. It translates to CASSLASTGIEGYTF.

This clone showed up just once. The chain has TRBV4-1 and TRBJ1-1; D is unclear. This CDR3 spans 13 amino acids. Trimming shortened V by 4 bases and J by 1 base, and 7 bases separated the two germline ends. The germline V gene has CDR1 MGHRA and CDR2 YSYEKL. The chain's CDR3 is CASSRDGNTEAFF. The CDR3 DNA follows: TGCGCCAGCAGCCGAGACGGGAACACTGAAGCTTTCTTT.

This clone was counted once. The rearrangement uses TRBV30 and TRBJ2-3; TRBD2 matches at 13 bases. Germline V gives CDR1 GTSNPN, CDR2 SVGIG (reference sequence). The length of the CDR3 is 15 residues. V was clipped by 0 bases and J by 4 bases; unmatched bases: 1. The CDR3 loop reads CAWSVTSGGADTQYF. CDR3 DNA sequence: TGTGCCTGGAGTGTCACTAGCGGGGGGGCAGATACGCAGTATTTT.

The rearrangement links TRBV6-5 to TRBJ1-1, with 7 bases identical to TRBD1. The V gene end was trimmed by 5 bases and the J gene end by 1 base; junction bases not matched to a gene: 4. Germline assignment: CDR1 MNHEY and CDR2 SVGAGI. The CDR3 consists of 14 residues. The CDR3 loop reads CASSTGTANTEAFF. The CDR3 DNA follows: TGTGCCAGCAGTACCGGGACAGCGAACACTGAAGCTTTCTTT.

This chain connects TRBV4-1 to TRBJ2-4; D is unclear. The length of the CDR3 is 14 residues. Per germline, CDR1 MGHRA and CDR2 YSYEKL. Trimming took 4 bases from V and 1 from J, leaving 8 bases between them. The CDR3 DNA reads TGCGCCAGCAGCCTACCTATGGCCAAAAACATTCAGTACTTC. Protein product: CASSLPMAKNIQYF.

The chain combines TRBV11-3 with TRBJ2-7, with 7 bases aligning to TRBD1. The CDR3 loop spans 14 amino acids. Germline CDR1 SGHNT, CDR2 YENEEA. J lost 0 bases, V lost 5 bases, and 4 bases had no gene match. CDR3 coding DNA: TGTGCCAGCAGCCCTGGGACAGCCTCCTACGAGCAGTACTTC. Translation: CASSPGTASYEQYF.

This clone was detected only once. V and J are TRBV30 and TRBJ1-6, with D perhaps TRBD1 (6 bases). This CDR3 has 12 residues. Per the germline V gene, CDR1 is GTSNPN and CDR2 is SVGIG (reference sequence). Deletions cut 3 bases from V and 7 bases from J, with 7 bases between. This CDR3 reads CAWRDRNSPLHF. The CDR3 DNA sequence: TGTGCCTGGAGGGACAGAAATTCACCCCTCCACTTT.

The CDR3 DNA follows: TGTGCCAGCGTTACAGGTGGGGCACAAGATACGCAGTATTTT. Translation: CASVTGGAQDTQYF. This chain joins TRBV2 and TRBJ2-3; D possibly corresponds to TRBD1 (5 bases). There are 14 residues in the CDR3. Germline loops: CDR1 SNHLY, CDR2 FYNNEI. Between the trimmed V and J ends, which lost 8 bases and 5 bases, there was a span of 17 bases.

The V and J genes are TRBV6-1 and TRBJ2-1; D uncertain. The CDR3 is made up of 14 amino acids. Germline loops: CDR1 MNHNS, CDR2 SASEGT. Between the trimmed V and J ends, which lost 3 bases and 6 bases, there was a span of 12 bases. The CDR3 reads CASSDKTVTNEQFF. The CDR3 bases are TGTGCCAGCAGTGATAAAACAGTAACCAATGAGCAGTTCTTC.

The chain carries TRBV3-1 (or the pseudogene TRBV3-2) and TRBJ2-3; 7 positions match TRBD1. J was trimmed by 4 bases and V by 0 bases; bases with no gene match: 10. The length of the CDR3 is 17 residues. Germline values: CDR1 LGHDT, CDR2 YNNKEL (reference sequence). DNA of the CDR3: TGTGCCAGCAGCCAAGATCCGGAACCAGGGGGAGCAGATACGCAGTATTTT. It encodes CASSQDPEPGGADTQYF.

The V gene is TRBV10-1, the J gene TRBJ1-3, with D possibly being TRBD1 (5 bases). In germline, CDR1 is WNHNN, CDR2 SYGVQD (reference sequence). V lost 5 bases, J lost 0 bases, and 17 bases lay in between. The CDR3 consists of 17 residues. The DNA for the CDR3 is TGCGCCAGCAGTCTAAGTTGGACACGGAGCTCTGGAAACACCATATATTTT. It encodes CASSLSWTRSSGNTIYF.

J is TRBJ1-2 and V is TRBV3-1 (or the pseudogene TRBV3-2); the D gene is possibly TRBD1 (5 bases). V lost 5 bases and J 0 bases, leaving 10 bases between the germline ends. Germline CDR1 is LGHDT and CDR2 is YNNKEL (reference sequence). The CDR3 loop spans 14 amino acids. The CDR3 sequence: CASSYRTPNYGYTF. In nucleotides, the CDR3 is TGTGCCAGCAGCTATCGGACACCTAACTATGGCTACACCTTC.